The rows below give T cell receptor beta chains drawn from one sample of a study of T cell responses to AZD1222 COVID-19 vaccine. Sequencing used immunoSEQ multiplex PCR; TCRdb keeps in-frame clones, though not all of them. The sample lists 80,000 or so clones; more than 60% were seen once. Sample: peripheral blood, taken 28 days after the second dose of the MenACWY control vaccine. The source is an adult who received the MenACWY meningococcal vaccine as a control. Both conserved end residues are part of each CDR3. A D gene is named only where the DNA matches it firmly. Clone size is given for some rows only: seen once, a few or many times, or a class if the clone is expanded.

CDR3nt: TGTGCCAGCAGCCGTCGAAAGGGCCAGCACGATGAGCAGTTCTTC
CDR3aa: CASSRRKGQHDEQFF
len: 15
d_gene: NA
abundance: NA
j_gene: TRBJ2-1
v_gene: TRBV3-1/TRBV3-2

CDR3nt: TGTGCCTGGAGTCAAGGTTGGGGGAACTATGGCTACACCTTC
CDR3aa: CAWSQGWGNYGYTF
len: 14
d_gene: NA
abundance: few
j_gene: TRBJ1-2
v_gene: TRBV30

CDR3nt: TGTGCCAGCAGGCTTGCAACGAACACTGAAGCTTTCTTT
CDR3aa: CASRLATNTEAFF
len: 13
d_gene: NA
abundance: NA
j_gene: TRBJ1-1
v_gene: TRBV7-6

CDR3nt: TGTGCCAGCAGCTCCTCGTCACTTCCTTATCAGCCCCAGCATTTT
CDR3aa: CASSSSSLPYQPQHF
len: 15
d_gene: NA
abundance: NA
j_gene: TRBJ1-5
v_gene: TRBV7-2

CDR3nt: TGTGCCAGCAGCCTCCAGGGGAACAATGAGCAGTTCTTC
CDR3aa: CASSLQGNNEQFF
len: 13
d_gene: NA
abundance: NA
j_gene: TRBJ2-1
v_gene: TRBV11-2

CDR3nt: TGCGCCAGCAGCGCCGATAACGGTCAGCCCCAGCATTTT
CDR3aa: CASSADNGQPQHF
len: 13
d_gene: NA
abundance: few
j_gene: TRBJ1-5
v_gene: TRBV5-1

CDR3nt: TGTGCCAGCAGCGGCAGGGGGAGGAACGATCAGCCCCAGCATTTT
CDR3aa: CASSGRGRNDQPQHF
len: 15
d_gene: TRBD1
abundance: NA
j_gene: TRBJ1-5
v_gene: TRBV5-8

CDR3nt: TGTGCCAGCAGCTTGACAGGCATGCCCCACGGCTACACCTTC
CDR3aa: CASSLTGMPHGYTF
len: 14
d_gene: NA
abundance: NA
j_gene: TRBJ1-2
v_gene: TRBV5-4

CDR3nt: TGTGCCAGCAGTGAACAGGAAGATAATTCACCCCTCCACTTT
CDR3aa: CASSEQEDNSPLHF
len: 14
d_gene: NA
abundance: NA
j_gene: TRBJ1-6
v_gene: TRBV2

CDR3nt: TGTGCCAGTATTACCGCCGGAGGTAGCAATCAGCCCCAGCATTTT
CDR3aa: CASITAGGSNQPQHF
len: 15
d_gene: NA
abundance: NA
j_gene: TRBJ1-5
v_gene: TRBV19

CDR3nt: TGTGCCAGCAGCCCCAGACGGACCAGCGACTATGGCTACACCTTC
CDR3aa: CASSPRRTSDYGYTF
len: 15
d_gene: NA
abundance: NA
j_gene: TRBJ1-2
v_gene: TRBV7-8

CDR3nt: TGTGCCAGCACGTCCTCAAGGGGCGCAGCTGAAGCTTTCTTT
CDR3aa: CASTSSRGAAEAFF
len: 14
d_gene: NA
abundance: NA
j_gene: TRBJ1-1
v_gene: TRBV2

CDR3nt: TGTGCCAGCTCACCGACAGGGTTTTTTGGCTACACCTTC
CDR3aa: CASSPTGFFGYTF
len: 13
d_gene: TRBD1
abundance: NA
j_gene: TRBJ1-2
v_gene: TRBV18

CDR3nt: TGTGCCAGCTCACCCATCAGGGAACCTCAAGAGACCCAGTACTTC
CDR3aa: CASSPIREPQETQYF
len: 15
d_gene: NA
abundance: NA
j_gene: TRBJ2-5
v_gene: TRBV18

CDR3nt: TGTGCCAGTCACGGACCCGGAGGAAACACCATATATTTT
CDR3aa: CASHGPGGNTIYF
len: 13
d_gene: NA
abundance: once
j_gene: TRBJ1-3
v_gene: TRBV18

CDR3nt: TGTGCCAGCAGCGAGGCCGGGACAGGGAGTCGCTACACCTTC
CDR3aa: CASSEAGTGSRYTF
len: 14
d_gene: TRBD1
abundance: NA
j_gene: TRBJ1-2
v_gene: TRBV5-4

CDR3nt: TGTGCCAGTAGAACAAGGGGGTTCGACACTGAAGCTTTCTTT
CDR3aa: CASRTRGFDTEAFF
len: 14
d_gene: NA
abundance: NA
j_gene: TRBJ1-1
v_gene: TRBV19

CDR3nt: TGTGCCAGCAGCCCCTTAGAGCGGGGGGCGACAGATACGCAGTATTTT
CDR3aa: CASSPLERGATDTQYF
len: 16
d_gene: TRBD2
abundance: NA
j_gene: TRBJ2-3
v_gene: TRBV6-2/TRBV6-3

CDR3nt: TGTGCCAGCAGCTTTAGGACTAGCGGGTACAATGAGCAGTTCTTC
CDR3aa: CASSFRTSGYNEQFF
len: 15
d_gene: TRBD2
abundance: NA
j_gene: TRBJ2-1
v_gene: TRBV7-2

CDR3nt: TGTGCCAGCAGTCTTACGAGGGGACCGAGCCACTATGGCTACACCTTC
CDR3aa: CASSLTRGPSHYGYTF
len: 16
d_gene: NA
abundance: NA
j_gene: TRBJ1-2
v_gene: TRBV2

CDR3nt: TGTGCCAGCAGCCCTTCCGGGACCACCGGCGGGGAGCTGTTTTTT
CDR3aa: CASSPSGTTGGELFF
len: 15
d_gene: NA
abundance: NA
j_gene: TRBJ2-2
v_gene: TRBV9

CDR3nt: TGTGCCTGGCGTCGACTACGAGTGACTGAAGCTTTCTTT
CDR3aa: CAWRRLRVTEAFF
len: 13
d_gene: NA
abundance: NA
j_gene: TRBJ1-1
v_gene: TRBV30

CDR3nt: TGTGCCAGCAGCCCCCTCGCACGGCCCTACAATGAGCAGTTCTTC
CDR3aa: CASSPLARPYNEQFF
len: 15
d_gene: NA
abundance: NA
j_gene: TRBJ2-1
v_gene: TRBV3-1/TRBV3-2

CDR3nt: TGTGCCAGCAGTCCCCTTAATTACGAGCAGTACTTC
CDR3aa: CASSPLNYEQYF
len: 12
d_gene: NA
abundance: NA
j_gene: TRBJ2-7
v_gene: TRBV2

CDR3nt: TGTGCCAGCAGCTTTAGACGGAGGAACACTGAAGCTTTCTTT
CDR3aa: CASSFRRRNTEAFF
len: 14
d_gene: NA
abundance: NA
j_gene: TRBJ1-1
v_gene: TRBV7-2

CDR3nt: TGCGCCAGCAGATCACTGGTGGATAATGAAAAACTGTTTTTT
CDR3aa: CASRSLVDNEKLFF
len: 14
d_gene: NA
abundance: NA
j_gene: TRBJ1-4
v_gene: TRBV5-1

CDR3nt: TGCGCCAGCAGCTTGGCCCTTACCGACAGGGTTAACACCGGGGAGCTGTTTTTT
CDR3aa: CASSLALTDRVNTGELFF
len: 18
d_gene: TRBD1
abundance: NA
j_gene: TRBJ2-2
v_gene: TRBV5-1

CDR3nt: TGTGCCAGCACCCAAAGTTCTGGACTCTCCTACGAGCAGTACTTC
CDR3aa: CASTQSSGLSYEQYF
len: 15
d_gene: NA
abundance: NA
j_gene: TRBJ2-7
v_gene: TRBV11-2

CDR3nt: TGTGCCAGCAGCCCTTGGACAGGGAACACTGAAGCTTTCTTT
CDR3aa: CASSPWTGNTEAFF
len: 14
d_gene: TRBD1
abundance: NA
j_gene: TRBJ1-1
v_gene: TRBV7-2

CDR3nt: TGTGCCAGCAGCCTAGGACAGGGCGCTCTCTATGGCTACACCTTC
CDR3aa: CASSLGQGALYGYTF
len: 15
d_gene: TRBD1
abundance: NA
j_gene: TRBJ1-2
v_gene: TRBV3-1/TRBV3-2

CDR3nt: TGTGCCAGCAGTTACTCACGGGAGGCTGAAGCTTTCTTT
CDR3aa: CASSYSREAEAFF
len: 13
d_gene: NA
abundance: NA
j_gene: TRBJ1-1
v_gene: TRBV6-5

CDR3nt: TGTGCCAGCAGCTTAAATAATTCACCCCTCCACTTT
CDR3aa: CASSLNNSPLHF
len: 12
d_gene: NA
abundance: NA
j_gene: TRBJ1-6
v_gene: TRBV7-9

CDR3nt: TGCGCCAGCAGCCGGGACAGGGGGGAGGCCCAGCATTTT
CDR3aa: CASSRDRGEAQHF
len: 13
d_gene: TRBD1
abundance: few
j_gene: TRBJ1-5
v_gene: TRBV4-3

CDR3nt: TGCGCCAGCAGTGGCCTAATAGGCGGGGAGCTGTTTTTT
CDR3aa: CASSGLIGGELFF
len: 13
d_gene: NA
abundance: few
j_gene: TRBJ2-2
v_gene: TRBV10-1

CDR3nt: TGCAGCTTTGCCCCGGGACGGTCGAACACTGAAGCTTTCTTT
CDR3aa: CSFAPGRSNTEAFF
len: 14
d_gene: NA
abundance: once
j_gene: TRBJ1-1
v_gene: TRBV29-1

CDR3nt: TGTGCCAGCAGAGCAGTAAGCAATCAGCCCCAGCATTTT
CDR3aa: CASRAVSNQPQHF
len: 13
d_gene: NA
abundance: NA
j_gene: TRBJ1-5
v_gene: TRBV7-9

CDR3nt: TGTGCCAGCTCACGAGGGATTCAGAATGAAGCTTTCTTT
CDR3aa: CASSRGIQNEAFF
len: 13
d_gene: NA
abundance: NA
j_gene: TRBJ1-1
v_gene: TRBV18

CDR3nt: TGCGCCAGCAGTTCCGGGACACACACAGATACGCAGTATTTT
CDR3aa: CASSSGTHTDTQYF
len: 14
d_gene: NA
abundance: NA
j_gene: TRBJ2-3
v_gene: TRBV5-1

CDR3nt: TGCGCCAGCAGCCAAGTGGGCGGGGGGCCCCTGCAGGAGCAGTTCTTC
CDR3aa: CASSQVGGGPLQEQFF
len: 16
d_gene: TRBD2
abundance: NA
j_gene: TRBJ2-1
v_gene: TRBV4-3

CDR3nt: TGTGCCAGCAATGCGGGAGCTAACACAGATACGCAGTATTTT
CDR3aa: CASNAGANTDTQYF
len: 14
d_gene: TRBD2
abundance: NA
j_gene: TRBJ2-3
v_gene: TRBV6-5

CDR3nt: TGTGCCAGCAGCCGGGACAGCCACACAGATACGCAGTATTTT
CDR3aa: CASSRDSHTDTQYF
len: 14
d_gene: TRBD1
abundance: NA
j_gene: TRBJ2-3
v_gene: TRBV2

CDR3nt: TGTGCCAGCACGGATCTAAGCCAAAGGGGCAATCAGCCCCAGCATTTT
CDR3aa: CASTDLSQRGNQPQHF
len: 16
d_gene: NA
abundance: NA
j_gene: TRBJ1-5
v_gene: TRBV28

CDR3nt: TGCGCCAGCAGCCTCTTGGAAGGGGTGAAGACCCAGTACTTC
CDR3aa: CASSLLEGVKTQYF
len: 14
d_gene: NA
abundance: NA
j_gene: TRBJ2-5
v_gene: TRBV5-1

CDR3nt: TGTGCCAGCTCACCAGGGCTCATCGGCACTGAAGCTTTCTTT
CDR3aa: CASSPGLIGTEAFF
len: 14
d_gene: NA
abundance: NA
j_gene: TRBJ1-1
v_gene: TRBV18

CDR3nt: TGCGCCAGCAGCCAAAAGGTTGGCTACATCTCCTACAATGAGCAGTTCTTC
CDR3aa: CASSQKVGYISYNEQFF
len: 17
d_gene: NA
abundance: once
j_gene: TRBJ2-1
v_gene: TRBV4-1

CDR3nt: TGCAGTGAGGGCGAGGACACTGAAGCTTTCTTT
CDR3aa: CSEGEDTEAFF
len: 11
d_gene: NA
abundance: NA
j_gene: TRBJ1-1
v_gene: TRBV20-1

CDR3nt: TGTGCCAGCAGCTTCAGACAGGGGTTTGTTGAAAAACTGTTTTTT
CDR3aa: CASSFRQGFVEKLFF
len: 15
d_gene: TRBD1
abundance: NA
j_gene: TRBJ1-4
v_gene: TRBV7-9

CDR3nt: TGTGCCAGCACTGAAACAGGGGGCGCGGGAAACACCATATATTTT
CDR3aa: CASTETGGAGNTIYF
len: 15
d_gene: TRBD1
abundance: NA
j_gene: TRBJ1-3
v_gene: TRBV6-1

CDR3nt: TGTGCCAGCAGCCCAGCCGGGACAGGGGTCTCACCCCTCCACTTT
CDR3aa: CASSPAGTGVSPLHF
len: 15
d_gene: TRBD1
abundance: NA
j_gene: TRBJ1-6
v_gene: TRBV3-1/TRBV3-2

CDR3nt: TGCAGTGCGAAGGAGCTCTATGGCTACACCTTC
CDR3aa: CSAKELYGYTF
len: 11
d_gene: NA
abundance: once
j_gene: TRBJ1-2
v_gene: TRBV20-1

CDR3nt: TGTGCCAGCAGGTCGACTAGCGGATTCTACGAGCAGTACTTC
CDR3aa: CASRSTSGFYEQYF
len: 14
d_gene: TRBD2
abundance: NA
j_gene: TRBJ2-7
v_gene: TRBV11-2

CDR3nt: TGTGCCAGCAGTTTAGTGACGGGTGAGCAGTTCTTC
CDR3aa: CASSLVTGEQFF
len: 12
d_gene: NA
abundance: NA
j_gene: TRBJ2-1
v_gene: TRBV12-3/TRBV12-4

CDR3nt: TGTGCCAGCAGTCCCCTCGGGACAAAATCACCCCTCCACTTT
CDR3aa: CASSPLGTKSPLHF
len: 14
d_gene: NA
abundance: NA
j_gene: TRBJ1-6
v_gene: TRBV28

CDR3nt: TGTGCCAGCAGGTTGGCCCGGGACAGGGGCGGAGATTCCCCCCAAGAGACCCAGTACTTC
CDR3aa: CASRLARDRGGDSPQETQYF
len: 20
d_gene: TRBD1
abundance: few
j_gene: TRBJ2-5
v_gene: TRBV7-6

CDR3nt: TGTGCCAGCATCCCAGCTCTCCTAGCGCACAATGAGCAGTTCTTC
CDR3aa: CASIPALLAHNEQFF
len: 15
d_gene: NA
abundance: NA
j_gene: TRBJ2-1
v_gene: TRBV27